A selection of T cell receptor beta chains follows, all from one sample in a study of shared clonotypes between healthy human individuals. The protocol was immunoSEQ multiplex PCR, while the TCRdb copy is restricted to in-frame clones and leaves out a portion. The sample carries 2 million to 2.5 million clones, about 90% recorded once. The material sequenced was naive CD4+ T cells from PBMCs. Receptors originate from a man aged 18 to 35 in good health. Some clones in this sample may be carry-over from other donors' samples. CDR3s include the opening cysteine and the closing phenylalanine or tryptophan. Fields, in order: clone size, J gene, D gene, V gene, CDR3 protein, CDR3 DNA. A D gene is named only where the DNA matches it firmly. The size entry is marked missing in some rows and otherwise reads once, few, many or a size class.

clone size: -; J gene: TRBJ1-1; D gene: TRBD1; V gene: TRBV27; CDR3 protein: CASSSSPQGVLTYTEAFF; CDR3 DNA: TGTGCCAGCAGTTCGAGTCCCCAGGGGGTCCTAACATACACTGAAGCTTTCTTT
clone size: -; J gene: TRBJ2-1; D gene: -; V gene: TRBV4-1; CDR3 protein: CASSQKGAPLLEEQFF; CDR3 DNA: TGCGCCAGCAGCCAAAAGGGAGCGCCGTTGTTAGAGGAGCAGTTCTTC
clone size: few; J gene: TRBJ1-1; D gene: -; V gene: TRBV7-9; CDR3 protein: CASSLAPPNTEAFF; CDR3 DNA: TGTGCCAGCAGCTTAGCACCACCGAACACTGAAGCTTTCTTT
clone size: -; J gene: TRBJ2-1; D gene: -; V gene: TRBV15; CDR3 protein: CATSRPGFYNEQFF; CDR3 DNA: TGTGCCACCAGCAGGCCAGGGTTCTACAATGAGCAGTTCTTC
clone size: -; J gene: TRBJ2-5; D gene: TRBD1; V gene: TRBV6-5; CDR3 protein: CASSRGYQETQYF; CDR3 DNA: TGTGCCAGCAGCAGGGGGTACCAAGAGACCCAGTACTTC
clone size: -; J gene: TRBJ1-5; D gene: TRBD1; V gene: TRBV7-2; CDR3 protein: CASSLEGAQPQHF; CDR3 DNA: TGTGCCAGCAGCTTAGAGGGGGCTCAGCCCCAGCATTTT
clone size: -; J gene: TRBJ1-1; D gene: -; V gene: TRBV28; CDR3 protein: CASSLGPDTEAFF; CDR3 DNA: TGTGCCAGCAGTTTGGGACCTGACACTGAAGCTTTCTTT
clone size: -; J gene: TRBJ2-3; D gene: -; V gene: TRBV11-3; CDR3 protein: CASSRTRSTDTQYF; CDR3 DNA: TGTGCCAGCAGCCGCACCCGTAGCACAGATACGCAGTATTTT
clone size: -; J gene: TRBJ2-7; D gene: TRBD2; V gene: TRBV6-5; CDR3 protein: CASTRAGGPDEQYF; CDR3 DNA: TGTGCCAGCACCCGGGCGGGAGGGCCCGACGAGCAGTACTTC
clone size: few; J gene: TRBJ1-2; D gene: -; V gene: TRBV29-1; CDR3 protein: CSAEGEGVYGYTF; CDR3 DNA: TGCAGCGCCGAGGGGGAAGGGGTCTATGGCTACACCTTC
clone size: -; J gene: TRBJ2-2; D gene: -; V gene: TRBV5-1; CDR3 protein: CASGSGSNTGELFF; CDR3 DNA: TGCGCCAGCGGCTCGGGGTCAAACACCGGGGAGCTGTTTTTT
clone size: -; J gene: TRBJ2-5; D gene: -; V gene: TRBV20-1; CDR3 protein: CSAVDRQAQYF; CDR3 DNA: TGCAGTGCCGTCGACAGGCAGGCCCAGTACTTC
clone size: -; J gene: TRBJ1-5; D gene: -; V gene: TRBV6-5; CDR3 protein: CASRDQGSGIFSQHF; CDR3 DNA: TGTGCCAGCAGGGATCAGGGGTCAGGGATTTTTTCCCAGCATTTT
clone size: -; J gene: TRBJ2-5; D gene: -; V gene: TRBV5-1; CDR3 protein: CASHSRDLPGGTQYF; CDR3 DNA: TGCGCCAGCCACAGCCGGGACCTACCCGGTGGGACCCAGTACTTC
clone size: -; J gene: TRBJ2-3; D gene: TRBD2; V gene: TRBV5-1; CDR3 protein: CASSLPTSGSGTDTQYF; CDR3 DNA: TGCGCCAGCAGCTTACCTACTAGCGGGAGCGGGACAGATACGCAGTATTTT
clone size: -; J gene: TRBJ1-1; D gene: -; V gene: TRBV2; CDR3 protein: CASILDINTEAFF; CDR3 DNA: TGTGCCAGCATTTTAGATATTAACACTGAAGCTTTCTTT
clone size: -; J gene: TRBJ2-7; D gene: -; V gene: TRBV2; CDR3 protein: CASSGTFHEQYF; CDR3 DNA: TGTGCCAGCAGTGGGACTTTCCACGAGCAGTACTTC
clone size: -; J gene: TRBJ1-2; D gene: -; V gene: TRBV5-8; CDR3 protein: CATAPLHYGYTF; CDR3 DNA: TGTGCCACCGCGCCCCTTCATTATGGCTACACCTTC
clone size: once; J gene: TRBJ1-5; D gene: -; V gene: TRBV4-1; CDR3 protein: CASRNRDTANQPQHF; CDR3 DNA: TGCGCCAGCCGGAACCGGGACACCGCCAATCAGCCCCAGCATTTT
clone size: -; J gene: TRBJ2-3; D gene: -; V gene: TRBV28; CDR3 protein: CASSSSDTQYF; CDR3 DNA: TGTGCCAGCAGTTCGTCAGATACGCAGTATTTT
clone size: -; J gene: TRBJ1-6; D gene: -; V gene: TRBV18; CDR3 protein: CASSPRAGHGESPLHF; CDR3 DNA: TGTGCCAGCTCACCACGAGCGGGACACGGGGAATCACCCCTCCACTTT
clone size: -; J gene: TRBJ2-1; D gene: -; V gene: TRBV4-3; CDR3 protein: CASSQEFRQGFYNEQFF; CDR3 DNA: TGCGCCAGCAGCCAAGAATTTCGCCAGGGGTTCTACAATGAGCAGTTCTTC
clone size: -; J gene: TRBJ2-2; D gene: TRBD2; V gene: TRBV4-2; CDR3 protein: CASNWGLAENTGELFF; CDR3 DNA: TGTGCCAGCAACTGGGGACTAGCGGAGAACACCGGGGAGCTGTTTTTT
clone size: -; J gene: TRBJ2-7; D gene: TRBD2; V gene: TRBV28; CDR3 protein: CASSSPRPREGPAYEQYF; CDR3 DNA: TGTGCCAGCAGTTCACCCAGACCCCGGGAGGGCCCAGCCTACGAGCAGTACTTC
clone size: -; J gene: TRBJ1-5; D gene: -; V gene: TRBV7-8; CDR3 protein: CASSLVHRERGNQPQHF; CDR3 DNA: TGTGCCAGCAGCTTAGTCCACAGGGAACGGGGCAATCAGCCCCAGCATTTT
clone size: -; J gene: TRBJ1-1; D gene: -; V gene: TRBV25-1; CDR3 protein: CASSRTGLNTEAFF; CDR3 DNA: TGTGCCAGCAGTCGTACAGGGTTGAACACTGAAGCTTTCTTT
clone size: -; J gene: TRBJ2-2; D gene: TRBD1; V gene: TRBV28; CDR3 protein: CASRGPGQSTGELFF; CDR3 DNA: TGTGCCAGCAGAGGCCCGGGACAGTCCACCGGGGAGCTGTTTTTT